Listed below are T cell receptor beta chains from one sample, sequenced in a study of T cells in Graves' hyperthyroidism and ophthalmopathy. MiXCR, applied by TCRdb to the multiplex PCR reads, yields one record per CDR3 protein. The sample records about 640,000 distinct CDR3 sequences, 20% to 25% being singletons. Sequencing was performed on blood. Source of these receptors: a man aged 25 to 45 with Graves' ophthalmopathy. CDR3s include the opening cysteine and the closing phenylalanine or tryptophan. The D gene is left open where the match is weak. The size of a clone is reported for some rows only, either as once, few or many, or as a class for expanded clones.

clone size: NA
D gene: TRBD1
J gene: TRBJ2-1
V gene: TRBV6-2/TRBV6-3
CDR3 length: 17
CDR3 protein: CASSYSPGQGNCNEQFF
CDR3 DNA: TGTGCCAGCAGTTACTCGCCGGGACAGGGAAATTGCAATGAGCAGTTCTTC

clone size: many
D gene: NA
J gene: TRBJ2-1
V gene: TRBV5-8
CDR3 length: 16
CDR3 protein: CASSLAGGLAYNEQFF
CDR3 DNA: TGTGCCAGCAGCTTGGCCGGGGGGCTAGCCTACAATGAGCAGTTCTTC

clone size: few
D gene: NA
J gene: TRBJ2-3
V gene: TRBV27
CDR3 length: 13
CDR3 protein: CASSRSLGDTQYF
CDR3 DNA: TGTGCCAGCAGTCGGTCCTTAGGGGATACGCAGTATTTT

clone size: NA
D gene: NA
J gene: TRBJ1-5
V gene: TRBV15
CDR3 length: 15
CDR3 protein: CAFCGLKAANQPQHF
CDR3 DNA: TGTGCCTTCTGCGGATTGAAGGCGGCAAATCAGCCCCAGCATTTT

clone size: NA
D gene: NA
J gene: TRBJ2-3
V gene: TRBV5-6
CDR3 length: 12
CDR3 protein: CASSRRLDTQYF
CDR3 DNA: TGTGCCAGCAGCCGCCGTTTGGATACGCAGTATTTT

clone size: few
D gene: NA
J gene: TRBJ2-6
V gene: TRBV29-1
CDR3 length: 14
CDR3 protein: CSALREAGANVLTF
CDR3 DNA: TGCAGCGCCCTTAGGGAGGCCGGGGCCAACGTCCTGACTTTC

clone size: NA
D gene: NA
J gene: TRBJ2-2
V gene: TRBV4-2
CDR3 length: 17
CDR3 protein: CASSQDGVNPPPGELFF
CDR3 DNA: TGTGCCAGCAGCCAAGATGGGGTAAACCCCCCCCCCGGGGAGCTGTTTTTT

clone size: few
D gene: NA
J gene: TRBJ1-1
V gene: TRBV7-2
CDR3 length: 15
CDR3 protein: CASSWGRRENTEAFF
CDR3 DNA: TGTGCCAGCAGTTGGGGGAGGCGGGAGAACACTGAAGCTTTCTTT

clone size: few
D gene: TRBD2
J gene: TRBJ2-3
V gene: TRBV5-1
CDR3 length: 18
CDR3 protein: CASSSPGGLAVSTDTQYF
CDR3 DNA: TGCGCCAGCAGCTCCCCCGGCGGACTAGCGGTTAGCACAGATACGCAGTATTTT

clone size: few
D gene: NA
J gene: TRBJ2-7
V gene: TRBV20-1
CDR3 length: 12
CDR3 protein: CSARPSPYEQYF
CDR3 DNA: TGCAGTGCTAGGCCCAGCCCCTACGAGCAGTACTTC

clone size: NA
D gene: TRBD1
J gene: TRBJ2-3
V gene: TRBV5-1
CDR3 length: 14
CDR3 protein: CASGDRVFTDTQYF
CDR3 DNA: TGCGCCAGCGGAGACAGGGTCTTCACAGATACGCAGTATTTT

clone size: NA
D gene: NA
J gene: TRBJ1-1
V gene: TRBV30
CDR3 length: 13
CDR3 protein: CAWSLGVNTEAFF
CDR3 DNA: TGTGCCTGGTCCCTAGGGGTGAACACTGAAGCTTTCTTT

clone size: many
D gene: NA
J gene: TRBJ1-1
V gene: TRBV2
CDR3 length: 11
CDR3 protein: CASSEATEAFF
CDR3 DNA: TGTGCCAGCAGTGAAGCAACTGAAGCTTTCTTT

clone size: few
D gene: NA
J gene: TRBJ2-7
V gene: TRBV19
CDR3 length: 14
CDR3 protein: CASKSIADSYEQYF
CDR3 DNA: TGTGCCAGTAAGAGTATAGCGGACTCCTACGAGCAGTACTTC

clone size: many
D gene: NA
J gene: TRBJ2-7
V gene: TRBV28
CDR3 length: 12
CDR3 protein: CASNRGSYEQYF
CDR3 DNA: TGTGCCAGCAACCGAGGCTCCTACGAGCAGTACTTC

clone size: few
D gene: TRBD2
J gene: TRBJ2-1
V gene: TRBV29-1
CDR3 length: 13
CDR3 protein: CSVGTSGPNEQFF
CDR3 DNA: TGCAGCGTCGGGACTAGCGGACCTAATGAGCAGTTCTTC

clone size: NA
D gene: NA
J gene: TRBJ1-2
V gene: TRBV20-1
CDR3 length: 17
CDR3 protein: CSARELSSWVSGGGYTF
CDR3 DNA: TGCAGTGCTAGAGAACTCAGCTCGTGGGTGTCTGGCGGGGGCTACACCTTC

clone size: few
D gene: NA
J gene: TRBJ2-2
V gene: TRBV5-1
CDR3 length: 14
CDR3 protein: CASSLARFGGELFF
CDR3 DNA: TGCGCCAGCAGCTTGGCTAGGTTCGGTGGGGAGCTGTTTTTT

clone size: many
D gene: NA
J gene: TRBJ1-1
V gene: TRBV11-2
CDR3 length: 17
CDR3 protein: CASSLRRPGHRNTEAFF
CDR3 DNA: TGTGCCAGCAGCTTGCGTCGTCCGGGACATAGGAACACTGAAGCTTTCTTT

clone size: NA
D gene: TRBD1
J gene: TRBJ2-1
V gene: TRBV28
CDR3 length: 15
CDR3 protein: CASSPRQGEENEQFF
CDR3 DNA: TGTGCCAGCAGTCCCAGACAGGGGGAAGAAAATGAGCAGTTCTTC

clone size: once
D gene: TRBD2
J gene: TRBJ2-1
V gene: TRBV24-1
CDR3 length: 18
CDR3 protein: CATSETPGLAGGPNEQFF
CDR3 DNA: TGTGCCACCAGTGAAACCCCGGGACTAGCGGGAGGTCCCAATGAGCAGTTCTTC

clone size: once
D gene: TRBD2
J gene: TRBJ2-3
V gene: TRBV3-1
CDR3 length: 20
CDR3 protein: CASSQDSATSALSSTDTQYF
CDR3 DNA: TGTGCCAGCAGCCAAGATAGTGCGACTAGCGCCCTTTCTAGCACAGATACGCAGTATTTT

clone size: NA
D gene: NA
J gene: TRBJ2-7
V gene: TRBV28
CDR3 length: 14
CDR3 protein: CASSPVGGGYEQYF
CDR3 DNA: TGTGCCAGCAGTCCTGTCGGGGGTGGCTACGAGCAGTACTTC

clone size: many
D gene: TRBD1
J gene: TRBJ2-7
V gene: TRBV11-2
CDR3 length: 14
CDR3 protein: CASSLPGTGYEQYF
CDR3 DNA: TGTGCCAGCAGCTTACCTGGGACAGGCTACGAGCAGTACTTC

clone size: NA
D gene: NA
J gene: TRBJ1-2
V gene: TRBV15
CDR3 length: 14
CDR3 protein: CATSREGRASGYTF
CDR3 DNA: TGTGCCACCAGCAGAGAGGGGAGGGCAAGCGGCTACACCTTC

clone size: NA
D gene: TRBD1
J gene: TRBJ2-3
V gene: TRBV11-3
CDR3 length: 14
CDR3 protein: CASSTGQGPDTQYF
CDR3 DNA: TGTGCCAGCAGTACCGGACAGGGCCCAGATACGCAGTATTTT

clone size: many
D gene: NA
J gene: TRBJ1-1
V gene: TRBV18
CDR3 length: 15
CDR3 protein: CASSPRTEMNTEAFF
CDR3 DNA: TGTGCCAGCTCACCGAGGACAGAAATGAACACTGAAGCTTTCTTT

clone size: NA
D gene: TRBD1
J gene: TRBJ1-2
V gene: TRBV5-6
CDR3 length: 13
CDR3 protein: CASGTGGLRGYTF
CDR3 DNA: TGTGCCAGCGGGACAGGGGGCTTGAGGGGCTACACCTTC

clone size: few
D gene: NA
J gene: TRBJ2-3
V gene: TRBV5-8
CDR3 length: 14
CDR3 protein: CASSWTAHTDTQYF
CDR3 DNA: TGTGCCAGCAGCTGGACAGCGCACACAGATACGCAGTATTTT

clone size: few
D gene: NA
J gene: TRBJ2-7
V gene: TRBV27
CDR3 length: 15
CDR3 protein: CASSYSGQSSYEQYF
CDR3 DNA: TGTGCCAGCAGTTATAGTGGGCAGAGCTCCTACGAGCAGTACTTC

clone size: NA
D gene: TRBD2
J gene: TRBJ2-1
V gene: TRBV20-1
CDR3 length: 19
CDR3 protein: CSARVSGPSGRAPPNEQFF
CDR3 DNA: TGCAGTGCTAGAGTCTCGGGGCCTAGCGGGAGGGCGCCGCCCAATGAGCAGTTCTTC

clone size: many
D gene: NA
J gene: TRBJ1-5
V gene: TRBV12-3/TRBV12-4
CDR3 length: 15
CDR3 protein: CASRVGVGSNQPQHF
CDR3 DNA: TGTGCCAGCAGGGTAGGGGTAGGAAGCAATCAGCCCCAGCATTTT

clone size: few
D gene: NA
J gene: TRBJ2-2
V gene: TRBV27
CDR3 length: 16
CDR3 protein: CASNPNGVRNTGELFF
CDR3 DNA: TGTGCCAGTAATCCTAACGGGGTCAGAAACACCGGGGAGCTGTTTTTT

clone size: many
D gene: NA
J gene: TRBJ2-5
V gene: TRBV6-1
CDR3 length: 13
CDR3 protein: CASRRLGQETQYF
CDR3 DNA: TGTGCCAGCAGGCGGTTAGGGCAAGAGACCCAGTACTTC

clone size: few
D gene: NA
J gene: TRBJ2-1
V gene: TRBV4-1
CDR3 length: 14
CDR3 protein: CASSLGVGGTEQFF
CDR3 DNA: TGCGCCAGCAGCCTGGGGGTAGGCGGGACTGAGCAGTTCTTC